This is a list of T cell receptor beta chains from one sample in a study of blood T cell repertoires in COVID-19. The protocol was immunoSEQ multiplex PCR, while the TCRdb copy is restricted to in-frame clones and leaves out a portion. The data contain around 260,000 clones, roughly 90% of them singletons. Input material: peripheral blood. Receptors originate from a woman in her thirties with COVID-19, enrolled during active disease. The CDR3 runs from the conserved cysteine through the conserved F or W. D genes are given only for firm matches. Clone size is stated in some rows and not others, as once, few, many or a class when expanded.

-	TRBJ2-7	TRBV27	TRBD2	TGTGCCAGCAGTCCCCTAGCGGGGCCCACCTACGAGCAGTACTTC	CASSPLAGPTYEQYF
-	TRBJ1-1	TRBV30	-	TGTGCCTGGAGTCCCACGGTGAACACTGAAGCTTTCTTT	CAWSPTVNTEAFF
-	TRBJ2-6	TRBV29-1	TRBD2	TGCAGCGTTGGGGGGGGCTCTGGGGCCAACGTCCTGACTTTC	CSVGGGSGANVLTF
-	TRBJ2-6	TRBV7-9	TRBD1	TGTGCCAGCAGCTTAGAGGGGGCTACTGGGGCCAACGTCCTGACTTTC	CASSLEGATGANVLTF
few	TRBJ1-2	TRBV29-1	-	TGCAGCGCCGTCGGGGGGCCTAACTATGGCTACACCTTC	CSAVGGPNYGYTF
-	TRBJ1-1	TRBV18	-	TGTGCCAGCTCACTTCTAGAAGGTGGGACTGAAGCTTTCTTT	CASSLLEGGTEAFF
once	TRBJ2-7	TRBV7-2	TRBD2	TGTGCCAGCAGCCCCAGGGGGGGACTAGCGGCGTACGGGCAGTACTTC	CASSPRGGLAAYGQYF
once	TRBJ1-2	TRBV28	TRBD1	TGTGCCAGCAGTTCTAACAGGGGGTTTATCTATGGCTACACCTTC	CASSSNRGFIYGYTF
-	TRBJ2-7	TRBV5-1	-	TGCGCCAGCAGCTCCGGGGGTGGCTCCTACGAGCAGTACTTC	CASSSGGGSYEQYF
-	TRBJ2-1	TRBV7-2	TRBD1	TGTGCCAGCAGCAGAAGGGACAGGTACAATGAGCAGTTCTTC	CASSRRDRYNEQFF
-	TRBJ1-5	TRBV19	-	TGTGCCAGTGTGTGGCGGTTGGATCAGCCCCAGCATTTT	CASVWRLDQPQHF
few	TRBJ2-7	TRBV19	TRBD2	TGTGCCAGTAGTACTAGCGGGAGTTTCGACGAGCAGTACTTC	CASSTSGSFDEQYF
-	TRBJ1-5	TRBV2	TRBD1	TGTGCCAGCGCGGGGACAGTCGACGGCAATCAGCCCCAGCATTTT	CASAGTVDGNQPQHF
-	TRBJ1-5	TRBV7-9	TRBD1	TGTGCCAGCAGCGGAGACAGGGGCGCGGGCAATCAGCCCCAGCATTTT	CASSGDRGAGNQPQHF
-	TRBJ2-1	TRBV30	-	TGTGCCTGGTTGGGGGGACAGAATAACAATGAGCAGTTCTTC	CAWLGGQNNNEQFF
-	TRBJ1-2	TRBV19	-	TGTGCCAGTACAGGGGCGACCTATGGCTACACCTTC	CASTGATYGYTF
few	TRBJ2-3	TRBV11-3	-	TGTGCCAGCAGCCCAGGGAGCACAGATACGCAGTATTTT	CASSPGSTDTQYF
-	TRBJ2-1	TRBV28	-	TGTGCCAGCAGCACAAATGAGGGAGCCTCCTACAATGAGCAGTTCTTC	CASSTNEGASYNEQFF
-	TRBJ1-2	TRBV12-5	-	TGTGCTAGTGGTTGCCTCCCCGGGACACGATATGGCTACACCTTC	CASGCLPGTRYGYTF
once	TRBJ2-1	TRBV15	TRBD2	TGTGCCACCAGCAGAGCCCGTAGCGGGAGTGATGAGCAGTTCTTC	CATSRARSGSDEQFF
-	TRBJ2-1	TRBV28	TRBD2	TGTGCCAGCAGTTTCCCAACTAGCGGGAGAGGTGAGCAGTTCTTC	CASSFPTSGRGEQFF
-	TRBJ2-7	TRBV12-3/TRBV12-4	-	TGTGCCAGCAAACTTACTGGCGAGCAGTACTTC	CASKLTGEQYF
-	TRBJ2-7	TRBV12-3/TRBV12-4	-	TGTGCCAGCAGTGGGGACACCCCCGAGCAGTACTTC	CASSGDTPEQYF
-	TRBJ1-1	TRBV10-1	-	TGCGCCAGCAGTGAGTCGATCGGGAGGTCCGACACTGAAGCTTTCTTT	CASSESIGRSDTEAFF
-	TRBJ1-4	TRBV5-1	TRBD1	TGCGCCAGCATCCTCGTTCCAGGGGGACACGAAAAACTGTTTTTT	CASILVPGGHEKLFF
-	TRBJ2-2	TRBV6-6	-	TGTGCCAGCACCGAGACCGGGGAGCTGTTTTTT	CASTETGELFF
-	TRBJ2-7	TRBV29-1	TRBD2	TGCAGCGTTGGTGGTTTCGCGGGAGGCAGCCACGAGCAGTACTTC	CSVGGFAGGSHEQYF
-	TRBJ1-5	TRBV5-4	-	TGTGCCAGCAGCCTACAGGGCGATCAGCCCCAGCATTTT	CASSLQGDQPQHF
-	TRBJ1-1	TRBV3-1/TRBV3-2	-	TGTGCCAGCAGCCAAGATAACCGGGGGAACACTGAAGCTTTCTTT	CASSQDNRGNTEAFF
-	TRBJ1-5	TRBV21-1	-	TGTGCCAGCAGAGGGGCCGGCCAGCCCCAGCATTTT	CASRGAGQPQHF